One sample yielded the 24 T cell receptor beta chains listed below, sequenced in a study of blood T cell repertoires in COVID-19. Method: immunoSEQ multiplex PCR; TCRdb's copy keeps in-frame clones and lacks some. The sample yields 50,000 or so clones, about 84% seen once. Input material: peripheral blood. Source of these receptors: a woman aged 55-70 years with acute or convalescent COVID-19.

The chain links TRBV6-2 or TRBV6-3 to TRBJ2-3, with TRBD1 matching 9 bases. V was pared by 5 bases and J by 1 base, with 13 bases of the junction left unmatched. The germline V gene has CDR1 MNHEY and CDR2 SVGEGT. The CDR3 has 18 amino acids. The CDR3 bases are TGTGCCAGCAGTCGCCAGGGACAGGGATTGAGGGGCACAGATACGCAGTATTTT. It encodes CASSRQGQGLRGTDTQYF.

V is TRBV29-1 and J is TRBJ2-5; TRBD2 matches at 9 bases. The CDR3 spans 15 residues. V lost 4 bases, J lost 5 bases, and 11 bases stayed unmatched. CDR1 is SQVTM, CDR2 ANQGSEA, per germline. The CDR3 here is CSVVPAAGGPETQYF. CDR3 sequence (DNA): TGCAGCGTTGTACCGGCTGCGGGAGGGCCGGAGACCCAGTACTTC.

The rearrangement links TRBV29-1 to TRBJ2-5; TRBD2 matches 12 bases. This CDR3 has 15 amino acids. Germline trimming cut 7 bases from V and 5 bases from J; bases unmatched to any gene: 11. Germline V CDR1 and CDR2: SQVTM, ANQGSEA. The CDR3 reads CSATSGSSGGETQYF. DNA for the CDR3: TGCAGCGCGACTAGCGGGAGCTCGGGGGGGGAGACCCAGTACTTC.

CDR3 coding DNA: TGTGCCAGCAGCCAAGACAGGGGTTATCGAGAGACCCAGTACTTC. Translating it yields CASSQDRGYRETQYF. The rearrangement uses TRBV5-5 and TRBJ2-5; the match to TRBD1 covers 8 bases. The J segment lost 4 bases and the V segment lost 4 bases, leaving 9 bases of the junction unmatched. This CDR3 contains 15 residues. Germline CDR1 reads SGHKS; CDR2 reads YYEKEE (reference sequence).

The rearrangement uses TRBV9 and TRBJ1-1; D not certain. The CDR3 consists of 14 residues. Germline lookup yields CDR1 SGDLS and CDR2 YYNGEE. Trimming cost V 0 bases and J 4 bases, with 10 bases left between them. CDR3 amino acids: CASSVGGGSTEAFF. CDR3 coding DNA: TGTGCCAGCAGCGTAGGAGGCGGGAGCACTGAAGCTTTCTTT.

The rearrangement joins TRBV10-3 to TRBJ1-5; perhaps TRBD1 as D (5 bases). Trimming removed 5 bases at V and 7 bases at J, with 12 bases between. Germline CDR1 ENHRY, CDR2 SYGVKD. The CDR3 is made up of 13 amino acids. This chain's CDR3 is CAISRDFSQPQHF. In nucleotides, the CDR3 is TGTGCCATCAGTCGGGACTTTTCCCAGCCCCAGCATTTT.

The V call is TRBV6-5, the J call TRBJ2-5, with 7 bases matching TRBD1. The CDR3 is 13 residues long. The ends lost 8 bases at V and 3 bases at J; junction bases unmatched: 6. Germline V lookup: CDR1 MNHEY, CDR2 SVGAGI. CDR3 DNA: TGTGCCAGCGAGAAACAGGGGAAAGAGACCCAGTACTTC. Residues: CASEKQGKETQYF.

The V gene is TRBV7-3, the J gene TRBJ1-2, with TRBD1 matching 8 bases. The CDR3 has 17 amino acids. Germline loops: CDR1 SGHTA, CDR2 FQGTGA. V was clipped by 5 bases and J by 4 bases; unmatched bases: 15. DNA of the CDR3: TGTGCCAGCAGCCCGTTCCGGGACAGGTCACTGGGCTATGGCTACACCTTC. Translating it yields CASSPFRDRSLGYGYTF.

V usage is TRBV29-1 and J usage is TRBJ2-2, with D possibly TRBD1 on 6 matching bases. The germline V and J ends were trimmed by 2 bases and 3 bases, with 16 bases remaining between them. This CDR3 is 16 amino acids long. Germline values: CDR1 SQVTM, CDR2 ANQGSEA. The CDR3 nucleotides are TGCAGCGTTGAAATTTTTCCAGGGGTTGACACCGGGGAGCTGTTTTTT. It yields the protein CSVEIFPGVDTGELFF.

CDR3 region: CASSTGDYSNQPQHF. DNA for the CDR3: TGTGCCAGTAGTACCGGAGACTATAGCAATCAGCCCCAGCATTTT. V gene TRBV19 combines with J gene TRBJ1-5; no definite D call. Trimming took off 4 bases at V and 0 bases at J, with 10 bases between the two ends. The CDR3 is 15 residues long. Per the germline V gene, CDR1 is LNHDA and CDR2 is SQIVND (reference sequence).

The chain carries TRBV19 and TRBJ1-2; TRBD1 matches 7 bases. CDR1 is LNHDA and CDR2 is SQIVND in the germline V gene (reference sequence). With 5 bases clipped from V and 10 bases from J, the junction kept 7 bases outside the gene matches. The length of the CDR3 is 12 residues. In DNA form, the CDR3 reads TGTGCCAGTAGTCCGCTGGGACAGAACTACACCTTC. Translating gives CASSPLGQNYTF.

The chain uses TRBV28 and TRBJ1-2, with D possibly TRBD1 on 5 matching bases. Trimming stripped 2 bases from V and 4 bases from J, with 11 bases between. The CDR3 sequence is 14 residues long. Germline V gene sequence: CDR1 MDHEN, CDR2 SYDVKM. CDR3: CASSLGAGSYGYTF. In DNA form, the CDR3 reads TGTGCCAGCAGTTTAGGGGCTGGATCCTATGGCTACACCTTC.

The chain uses TRBV7-2 and TRBJ2-4; 10 bases are a match to TRBD1. The germline V gene encodes CDR1 SGHTA and CDR2 FQGNSA. The V and J ends lost 5 bases and 6 bases, in that order; junction bases with no gene match: 10. This CDR3 has 16 residues. Written as DNA, the CDR3 is TGTGCCAGCAGCCCGGGACAGGGGTCGGGATTAAACATTCAGTACTTC. The encoded protein is CASSPGQGSGLNIQYF. Filled out from reference TRBV7-2 and TRBJ2-4, the complete variable domain reads GAGVSQSPSNKVTEKGKDVELRCDPISGHTALYWYRQSLGQGLEFLIYFQGNSAPDKSGLPSDRFSAERTGGSVSTLTIQRTQQEDSAVYLCASSPGQGSGLNIQYFGAGTRLSVL.

This clone appeared a single time. Here the CDR3 reads CASSAGGGLNTEAFF. The DNA for the CDR3 is TGTGCCAGCAGCGCAGGGGGCGGGTTGAACACTGAAGCTTTCTTT. This chain connects TRBV5-4 to TRBJ1-1, with 8 positions matching TRBD1. J was trimmed by 0 bases and V by 4 bases; bases with no gene match: 5. Germline CDR1 SGHNT, CDR2 YYREEE (reference sequence). The CDR3 spans 15 residues.

The rearrangement joins TRBV10-3 to TRBJ1-6; 7 bases map to TRBD1. Per germline, CDR1 ENHRY and CDR2 SYGVKD. The CDR3 totals 16 residues. J gave up 7 bases and V 2 bases, and 8 bases lay outside the gene matches. The CDR3 loop reads CAISETGDSKNSPLHF. CDR3 sequence (DNA): TGTGCCATCAGTGAGACTGGGGACAGCAAAAATTCACCCCTCCACTTT.

This clone is a singleton in its sample. The V gene is TRBV21-1, the J gene TRBJ1-1; the D segment call TRBD1 is taken from the table without a DNA check. TRBV21-1 constitutes a pseudogene. This CDR3 has 15 residues. The DNA of the CDR3 is TGTGCCAGCAAGGGGGACGTGAAGAGTTCCACTGAAGCTTTCTTT. Translated, it gives CASKGDVKSSTEAFF.

The chain links TRBV6-5 to TRBJ1-1; D is unclear. Germline V gene sequence: CDR1 MNHEY, CDR2 SVGAGI. V was pared by 4 bases and J by 6 bases, with 15 bases between. This CDR3 is built from 14 residues. CDR3 nucleotide sequence: TGTGCCAGCAGTTCTCGCGGGGTGAGGGCTGAAGCTTTCTTT. Encoded protein: CASSSRGVRAEAFF.

CDR3 nucleotide sequence: TGTGCCAGTAGTCCGCCGGGACAGCGAAACACCATATATTTT. Its translation is CASSPPGQRNTIYF. This rearrangement joins TRBV19 to TRBJ1-3; 7 bases are a match to TRBD1. V was pared by 5 bases and J by 5 bases, with 6 bases of the junction left unmatched. The CDR3 runs 14 residues. CDR1 and CDR2 (germline): LNHDA, SQIVND (reference sequence).

The V call is TRBV2, the J call TRBJ1-5; D remains ambiguous. CDR3 length: 13 amino acids. Trimming left V 2 bases short and J 9 bases short, with 11 bases between. The germline V gene encodes CDR1 SNHLY and CDR2 FYNNEI. The CDR3 reads CASSEMASGPQHF. In DNA, the CDR3 is TGTGCCAGCAGTGAAATGGCTTCGGGGCCCCAGCATTTT.

This clone was seen only a few times. V gene TRBV12-3 or TRBV12-4 combines with J gene TRBJ1-6; 8 bases map to TRBD1. This CDR3 has 13 residues. The ends lost 10 bases at V and 9 bases at J; junction bases unmatched: 8. In DNA form, the CDR3 reads TGTGCCACCCGGGGGACAGGAGTTTCACCCCTCCACTTT. Translating it yields CATRGTGVSPLHF.

This chain joins TRBV5-5 and TRBJ2-7; 10 nucleotides match TRBD2. CDR1 SGHKS and CDR2 YYEKEE come from the germline V gene (reference sequence). Unmatched junction bases numbered 13, after V lost 4 bases and J lost 6 bases. This CDR3 is built from 16 residues. CDR3 sequence reads: CASSPVAGGPQREQYF. DNA of the CDR3: TGTGCCAGCAGCCCGGTAGCGGGAGGCCCTCAGCGCGAGCAGTACTTC. Drawing the rest from reference TRBV5-5 and TRBJ2-7, the complete variable domain is DAGVTQSPTHLIKTRGQQVTLRCSPISGHKSVSWYQQVLGQGPQFIFQYYEKEERGRGNFPDRFSARQFPNYSSELNVNALLLGDSALYLCASSPVAGGPQREQYFGPGTRLTVT.

The chain links TRBV3-1 (or the pseudogene TRBV3-2) to TRBJ2-1; 9 bases map to TRBD2. CDR3 length: 16 amino acids. With V trimmed by 3 bases and J by 6 bases, 9 bases remained unmatched. The germline gives CDR1 LGHDT, CDR2 YNNKEL (reference sequence). CDR3 protein: CASSHSTSGGVNEQFF. In DNA form, the CDR3 reads TGTGCCAGCAGCCATTCGACTAGCGGAGGTGTCAATGAGCAGTTCTTC.

This clone was recorded a few times. V gene TRBV5-4 combines with J gene TRBJ1-1; unclear D gene. Germline CDR1 and CDR2: SGHNT and YYREEE (reference sequence). This CDR3 has 16 residues. Trimming shortened V by 4 bases and J by 1 base, and 17 bases separated the two germline ends. This CDR3 is CASSPRTGEKNTEAFF. CDR3 DNA sequence: TGTGCCAGCAGCCCCCGGACTGGGGAAAAGAACACTGAAGCTTTCTTT. The variable domain in full, with the rest retrieved from reference TRBV5-4 and TRBJ1-1, is ETGVTQSPTHLIKTRGQQVTLRCSSQSGHNTVSWYQQALGQGPQFIFQYYREEENGRGNFPPRFSGLQFPNYSSELNVNALELDDSALYLCASSPRTGEKNTEAFFGQGTRLTVV.

V is TRBV27 and J is TRBJ1-6; D possibly corresponds to TRBD1 (5 bases). The CDR3 covers 16 residues. CDR1 MNHEY and CDR2 SMNVEV come from the germline V gene (reference sequence). Between the trimmed V and J ends, which lost 6 bases and 0 bases, there was a span of 12 bases. CDR3 DNA: TGTGCCAGCAGCACGACAGCGAACTCCTATAATTCACCCCTCCACTTT. Protein product: CASSTTANSYNSPLHF.